This entry concerns a single T cell receptor beta chain. The antigen is unknown. TCRdb re-analysed the 5' RACE reads in MiXCR, keeping a single row per CDR3 protein. The table shows approximately 580,000 distinct CDR3 sequences, with 20% occurring only once. V shed 2 bases and J shed 5 bases, with 16 bases lying between them. From germline, CDR1 is SGHDT and CDR2 YYEEEE. This CDR3 is built from 15 residues. This entry comes from a study of T-cell memory formation after mild COVID-19. Study-level background: TCR clustering was largely donor specific.

Study outcomes and limitations: Some clones that responded turned up in pre-infection memory, which suggests that cross-reactive memory joined in.

This receptor was identified in an adult woman who had mild COVID-19 (a few samples of this study predate the infection). Cell type and time point are not known. The sequenced sample was PBMCs or a T cell subset sorted from them (not recorded which). This chain uses TRBV5-6 with TRBJ2-5; D is possibly TRBD1 (6 bases). In nucleotides, the CDR3 is TGTGCCAGCAGCTTCAAGGGGACACTCGGGGAGACCCAGTACTTC. It is translated as CASSFKGTLGETQYF.